This TCR beta chain was recorded in a study of T cells after yellow fever vaccination. This CDR3 contains 13 residues. In germline, CDR1 is SGHVS, CDR2 FQNEAQ. Trimming shortened V by 1 base and J by 4 bases, and 5 bases separated the two germline ends. TCRdb re-derived calls from the 5' RACE reads in MiXCR, one entry per CDR3 protein. The repertoire holds 300,000 to 350,000 distinct CDR3 sequences, with around 8.1% as singletons. Only a few counts were recorded for this clonotype. Specimen: PBMCs, collected more than 35 days after the first yellow fever vaccination. The rearrangement joins TRBV7-8 to TRBJ1-5; D ambiguous. This TCR came from a young man who received the YFV17D yellow fever vaccine. The CDR3, as DNA: TGTGCCAGCAGCTTAGAGATAAATCAGCCCCAGCATTTT. It is translated as CASSLEINQPQHF.